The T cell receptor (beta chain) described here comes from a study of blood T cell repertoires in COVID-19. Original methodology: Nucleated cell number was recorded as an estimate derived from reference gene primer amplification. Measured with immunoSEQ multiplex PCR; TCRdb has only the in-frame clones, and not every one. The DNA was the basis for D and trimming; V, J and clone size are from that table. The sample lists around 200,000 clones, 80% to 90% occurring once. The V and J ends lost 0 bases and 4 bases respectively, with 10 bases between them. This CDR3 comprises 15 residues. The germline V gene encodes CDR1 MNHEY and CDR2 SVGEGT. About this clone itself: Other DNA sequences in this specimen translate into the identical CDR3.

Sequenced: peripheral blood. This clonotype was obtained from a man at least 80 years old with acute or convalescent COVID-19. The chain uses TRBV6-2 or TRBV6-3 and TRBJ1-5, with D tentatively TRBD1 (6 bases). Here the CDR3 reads CASSYSRTGNQPQHF. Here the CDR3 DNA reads TGTGCCAGCAGTTACTCCCGAACAGGGAATCAGCCCCAGCATTTT.